The 28 T cell receptor beta chains below all came from one sample that was sequenced in a study of shared clonotypes between healthy human individuals. Naivety among CD8 cells was defined by CD45RO negativity and positive CCR7 selection, thereby excluding terminally differentiated effector memory CD45RA+ cells. The table came from immunoSEQ multiplex PCR; TCRdb's copy has only in-frame clones and leaves some out. The profile covers about 750,000 clones, with 80% to 95% appearing a single time and 20% to 30% taken by the ten largest. The sequencing sample was made of naive CD8+ T cells sorted from blood. The receptors here all came from a man aged 25-45 years in good health.

The CDR3 nucleotides read TGTGCCAGCAGCTCCCCTTCCTACAATGAGCAGTTCTTC. It translates to CASSSPSYNEQFF. The chain recombines TRBV11-3 with TRBJ2-1, with no clear D. Germline V gene sequence: CDR1 SGHNT, CDR2 YENEEA. V lost 4 bases, J lost 1 base, and 5 bases lay in between. The CDR3 contains 13 residues.

The chain carries TRBV2 and TRBJ1-2; tentative D call: TRBD1 (5 bases). The V gene's germline CDR1 is SNHLY and CDR2 FYNNEI. V gave up 7 bases and J gave up 0 bases, with 12 bases separating them. The CDR3 sequence is 14 residues long. The CDR3 sequence is CASTDSPSNYGYTF. The CDR3 coding sequence is TGTGCCAGCACAGACAGTCCTTCTAACTATGGCTACACCTTC.

The chain carries TRBV28 and TRBJ2-4, with D perhaps TRBD1 (6 bases). Trimming stripped 6 bases from V and 0 bases from J, with 15 bases between. The CDR3 runs 16 residues. Per germline, CDR1 MDHEN and CDR2 SYDVKM. The CDR3 reads CASRQSSGVAKNIQYF. The CDR3 region has the DNA TGTGCCAGCAGACAAAGCTCAGGGGTAGCCAAAAACATTCAGTACTTC.

The V gene is TRBV4-1, the J gene TRBJ1-1; D unclear. From germline, CDR1 is MGHRA and CDR2 YSYEKL. V was clipped by 2 bases and J by 6 bases, with 13 bases between them. CDR3 length equals 14 residues. The CDR3 bases are TGCGCCAGCAGCCAACCGGGAATCGAAGCTGAAGCTTTCTTT. Residues: CASSQPGIEAEAFF.

The gene calls are TRBV15 and TRBJ2-2; D gene unclear. There are 11 residues in the CDR3. In germline, CDR1 is LNHNV, CDR2 YYDKDF (reference sequence). The germline V and J ends were trimmed by 1 base and 15 bases, with 9 bases remaining between them. The CDR3 reads CATSRVEGLFF. CDR3 nucleotides: TGTGCCACCAGCAGAGTAGAAGGGTTGTTTTTT.

As concerns this clone: Other nucleotide sequences from this sample produce the same CDR3. This rearrangement joins TRBV9 to TRBJ2-3, with D possibly being TRBD2 (5 bases). The V gene's germline CDR1 is SGDLS and CDR2 YYNGEE. V gave up 0 bases and J gave up 0 bases, with 8 bases separating them. This CDR3 is built from 15 residues. CDR3 region: CASSVEGGSTDTQYF. The CDR3 nucleotides are TGTGCCAGCAGCGTAGAAGGCGGGAGCACAGATACGCAGTATTTT.

To note about this clone: Additional DNA sequences in this sample encode the identical CDR3. The chain employs TRBV5-5 and TRBJ2-7; possibly TRBD1 for D (5 bases). Between the trimmed V and J ends, which lost 0 bases and 1 base, there was a span of 8 bases. The CDR3 loop spans 14 amino acids. Germline CDR1 and CDR2: SGHKS and YYEKEE (reference sequence). The CDR3 DNA is TGTGCCAGCAGCTTGGGTGACAGTTCCTACGAGCAGTACTTC. Residues: CASSLGDSSYEQYF.

The rearrangement joins TRBV7-9 to TRBJ2-2; TRBD1 is a possible D gene (6 bases). The V and J ends lost 4 bases and 1 base respectively, with 10 bases between them. Germline V gene sequence: CDR1 SEHNR, CDR2 FQNEAQ (reference sequence). The CDR3 sequence is 15 residues long. CDR3 sequence reads: CASSSPDRNTGELFF. The CDR3 DNA sequence: TGTGCCAGCAGCTCACCGGACAGGAACACCGGGGAGCTGTTTTTT.

The rearrangement joins TRBV29-1 to TRBJ2-7, with D perhaps matching TRBD1 or TRBD2 (5 bases each). Between the trimmed V and J ends, which lost 6 bases and 3 bases, there was a span of 12 bases. Germline V CDR1 and CDR2: SQVTM, ANQGSEA. This CDR3 has 12 amino acids. As DNA, the CDR3 is TGCAGCGTCCAACATGGGGGCTACGAGCAGTACTTC. Amino acids: CSVQHGGYEQYF.

This chain's CDR3 is CASSLLTSGQYNEQFF. The CDR3 DNA reads as TGTGCCAGCAGTTTGTTGACTAGCGGGCAATACAATGAGCAGTTCTTC. This sequence joins TRBV27 and TRBJ2-1; TRBD2 agrees at 10 bases. This CDR3 region has 16 residues. Per the germline V gene, CDR1 is MNHEY and CDR2 is SMNVEV (reference sequence). With V trimmed by 3 bases and J by 4 bases, 6 bases remained unmatched.

Only one count was recorded for this clone. This sample includes further DNA sequences coding for the same CDR3. Written as DNA, the CDR3 is TGTGCCAGCCGGACTAGCGGGAGAGATAATGAGCAGTTCTTC. This translates into CASRTSGRDNEQFF. The chain combines TRBV27 with TRBJ2-1; 13 bases are shared with TRBD2. The germline gives CDR1 MNHEY, CDR2 SMNVEV (reference sequence). The V gene end was trimmed by 8 bases and the J gene end by 7 bases; junction bases not matched to a gene: 5. The CDR3 is 14 residues long.

The chain has TRBV19 and TRBJ2-1; D is possibly TRBD2 (5 bases). Germline V lookup: CDR1 LNHDA, CDR2 SQIVND (reference sequence). Trimming cost V 3 bases and J 9 bases, with 12 bases left between them. The CDR3 is 13 amino acids. DNA for the CDR3: TGTGCCAGTAGTATGGTCGACCGGGGTGAGCAGTTCTTC. Translating gives CASSMVDRGEQFF.

This clone was seen only a few times. The rearrangement uses TRBV1 and TRBJ2-5; the D segment call TRBD2 is taken from the table without a DNA check. TRBV1 is classified as a pseudogene. This CDR3 spans 14 amino acids. As DNA, the CDR3 is TGCACCAGCAGCCAAGGCTCCCGAGGGGAGACCCAGTACTTC. Translated: CTSSQGSRGETQYF.

The J gene is TRBJ2-7, the V gene TRBV7-9; 11 bases match TRBD2. Per the germline V gene, CDR1 is SEHNR and CDR2 is FQNEAQ (reference sequence). The CDR3 extends over 19 amino acids. V shed 1 base, J shed 0 bases, and the junction held 11 bases outside the gene matches. CDR3 amino acids: CASSLVEGLAVLSSYEQYF. CDR3 nucleotides: TGTGCCAGCAGCTTAGTGGAGGGACTAGCGGTTCTGAGCTCCTACGAGCAGTACTTC.

This clone was observed a handful of times. The V gene is TRBV5-8, the J gene TRBJ2-7; possibly TRBD1 or TRBD2 for D (5 bases each). The CDR3 covers 12 residues. Trimming left V 9 bases short and J 0 bases short, with 10 bases between. In germline, CDR1 is SGHTS, CDR2 YDEGEE. CDR3 in amino acids: CATRDPSYEQYF. For the CDR3, the DNA is TGTGCCACCCGGGACCCCTCCTACGAGCAGTACTTC.

The chain combines TRBV28 with TRBJ1-5, with D uncertain. V lost 1 base to trimming and J lost 4 bases, with 5 bases between them. The CDR3 consists of 13 residues. Germline V gene data show CDR1 as MDHEN and CDR2 as SYDVKM. This CDR3 reads CASSLFRNQPQHF. CDR3 nucleotides: TGTGCCAGCAGTTTATTTAGGAATCAGCCCCAGCATTTT.

The chain recombines TRBV6-6 with TRBJ2-4, with D possibly matching TRBD2 (5 bases). The CDR3 is 13 residues long. V lost 5 bases to trimming and J lost 7 bases, with 12 bases between them. Germline-derived CDR1 and CDR2 are MNHNY and SVGAGI (reference sequence). CDR3 region: CASSTRVGNIQYF. DNA of the CDR3: TGTGCCAGCAGTACGAGGGTTGGGAACATTCAGTACTTC.

The chain uses TRBV15 and TRBJ2-1; D uncertain. The germline V gene encodes CDR1 LNHNV and CDR2 YYDKDF (reference sequence). This CDR3 is 15 amino acids long. The V end lost 3 bases, the J end lost 0 bases, and 9 bases lay between the germline ends. The CDR3 nucleotides read TGTGCCACCAGCAGGTCCCTCAGCTCCTACAATGAGCAGTTCTTC. As protein: CATSRSLSSYNEQFF.

The chain employs TRBV29-1 and TRBJ2-7, with D possibly TRBD1 on 6 matching bases. This CDR3 comprises 15 residues. The ends were cut back, 0 bases at V and 6 bases at J, with 18 bases in the middle. Germline-derived CDR1 and CDR2 are SQVTM and ANQGSEA. Written as DNA, the CDR3 is TGCAGCGTTGAAGATCGGCAGACAGGTGGGATCGAGCAGTACTTC. The encoded protein is CSVEDRQTGGIEQYF.

The chain employs TRBV28 and TRBJ2-7, with 7 bases identical to TRBD1. The CDR3 is 14 amino acids. Germline loops: CDR1 MDHEN, CDR2 SYDVKM. The V segment lost 5 bases and the J segment 4 bases; nucleotides outside the gene matches: 8. For the CDR3, the DNA is TGTGCCAGCAGTCCTGGACAGGTCGGGTACGAGCAGTACTTC. It specifies CASSPGQVGYEQYF.

The V call is TRBV7-9, the J call TRBJ2-1; TRBD1 aligns across 8 bases. The length of the CDR3 is 16 residues. V lost 4 bases and J lost 1; bases outside the gene matches: 6. Germline loops: CDR1 SEHNR, CDR2 FQNEAQ (reference sequence). The chain's CDR3 is CASSSRTGKSYNEQFF. The CDR3 region has the DNA TGTGCCAGCAGCTCCAGGACAGGGAAATCCTACAATGAGCAGTTCTTC.

The rearrangement joins TRBV19 to TRBJ2-1; 9 nucleotides match TRBD2. CDR1 is LNHDA, CDR2 SQIVND, per germline (reference sequence). V was clipped by 7 bases and J by 6 bases; unmatched bases: 19. The CDR3 runs to 18 residues. As DNA, the CDR3 is TGTGCCAGTACCTCCACGGGGGGTATAGCGGGAGTAATCAATGAGCAGTTCTTC. Protein: CASTSTGGIAGVINEQFF. Looking up the rest from reference TRBV19 and TRBJ2-1 gives the full variable domain: DGGITQSPKYLFRKEGQNVTLSCEQNLNHDAMYWYRQDPGQGLRLIYYSQIVNDFQKGDIAEGYSVSREKKESFPLTVTSAQKNPTAFYLCASTSTGGIAGVINEQFFGPGTRLTVL.

This chain connects TRBV27 to TRBJ2-7, with TRBD1 matching 8 bases. V shed 1 base and J 2 bases; nucleotides not matched to a gene: 7. Per the germline V gene, CDR1 is MNHEY and CDR2 is SMNVEV (reference sequence). This CDR3 has 16 amino acids. The CDR3 DNA sequence: TGTGCCAGCAGTTTATGGCAGGGGGCTCGAACCTACGAGCAGTACTTC. As protein: CASSLWQGARTYEQYF.

The chain is built from TRBV2 and TRBJ2-7, with D unclear. V lost 8 bases, J lost 5 bases, and 7 bases lay in between. Germline values: CDR1 SNHLY, CDR2 FYNNEI. This CDR3 comprises 10 residues. The CDR3 DNA is TGTGCCAGCGGCGTTAACGAGCAGTACTTC. It codes for CASGVNEQYF.

The chain carries TRBV2 and TRBJ1-1; 9 bases match TRBD1. Germline trimming cut 7 bases from V and 8 bases from J; bases unmatched to any gene: 2. The CDR3 has 11 residues. Germline CDR1 reads SNHLY; CDR2 reads FYNNEI. The CDR3 DNA is TGTGCCAGCAAGGGGACAGGGGAAGCTTTCTTT. Residues: CASKGTGEAFF.

The genes are TRBV9 and TRBJ2-5; D not certain. V was pared by 4 bases and J by 5 bases, with 9 bases between. The germline V gene encodes CDR1 SGDLS and CDR2 YYNGEE. The CDR3 length is 12 residues. Here the CDR3 reads CASSLPSETQYF. The CDR3 DNA follows: TGTGCCAGCAGCCTCCCCAGCGAGACCCAGTACTTC.

V and J are TRBV11-2 and TRBJ2-7, with D perhaps TRBD2 (6 bases). Trimming left V 5 bases short and J 4 bases short, with 21 bases between. The length of the CDR3 is 16 residues. CDR1 SGHAT and CDR2 FQNNGV come from the germline V gene. The DNA of the CDR3 is TGTGCCAGCAGCCCCTCCCTAGGGACTCCCGGGTACGAGCAGTACTTC. Translated, it gives CASSPSLGTPGYEQYF.

Concerning this clone: The same CDR3 also results from other DNA sequences found in this sample. This chain joins TRBV29-1 and TRBJ2-1; 13 nucleotides line up with TRBD2. The V and J ends lost 3 bases and 6 bases, in that order; junction bases with no gene match: 2. Germline CDR1 and CDR2: SQVTM and ANQGSEA. The length of the CDR3 is 14 residues. The CDR3 nucleotides read TGCAGCGTTGAGGGACTAGCGGGGAGCAATGAGCAGTTCTTC. Translating gives CSVEGLAGSNEQFF.